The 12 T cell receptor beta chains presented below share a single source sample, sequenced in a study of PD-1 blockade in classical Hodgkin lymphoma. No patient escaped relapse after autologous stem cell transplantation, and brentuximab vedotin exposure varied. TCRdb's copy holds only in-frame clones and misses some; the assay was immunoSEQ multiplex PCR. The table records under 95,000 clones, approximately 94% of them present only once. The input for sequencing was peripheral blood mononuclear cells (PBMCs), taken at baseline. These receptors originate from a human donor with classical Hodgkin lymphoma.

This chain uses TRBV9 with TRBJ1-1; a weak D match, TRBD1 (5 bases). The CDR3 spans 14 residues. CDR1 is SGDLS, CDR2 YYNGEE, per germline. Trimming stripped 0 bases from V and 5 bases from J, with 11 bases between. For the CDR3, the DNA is TGTGCCAGCAGCGTAGGCAGGGAGGGGACTGAAGCTTTCTTT. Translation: CASSVGREGTEAFF.

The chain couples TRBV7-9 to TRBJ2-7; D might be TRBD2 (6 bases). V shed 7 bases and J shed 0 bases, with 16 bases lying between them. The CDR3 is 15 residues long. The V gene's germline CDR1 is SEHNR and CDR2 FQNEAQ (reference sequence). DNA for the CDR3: TGTGCCAGCACCCCAATGGAGGGGAACTCCTACGAGCAGTACTTC. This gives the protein CASTPMEGNSYEQYF.

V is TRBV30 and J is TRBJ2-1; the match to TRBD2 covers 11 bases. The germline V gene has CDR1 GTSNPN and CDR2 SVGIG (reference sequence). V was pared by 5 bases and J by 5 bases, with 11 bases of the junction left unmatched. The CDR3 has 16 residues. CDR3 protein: CAWVPWGGLADNEQFF. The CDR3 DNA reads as TGTGCCTGGGTACCATGGGGGGGACTAGCGGACAATGAGCAGTTCTTC. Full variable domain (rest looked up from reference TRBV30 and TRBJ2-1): SQTIHQWPATLVQPVGSPLSLECTVEGTSNPNLYWYRQAAGRGLQLLFYSVGIGQISSEVPQNLSASRPQDRQFILSSKKLLLSDSGFYLCAWVPWGGLADNEQFFGPGTRLTVL.

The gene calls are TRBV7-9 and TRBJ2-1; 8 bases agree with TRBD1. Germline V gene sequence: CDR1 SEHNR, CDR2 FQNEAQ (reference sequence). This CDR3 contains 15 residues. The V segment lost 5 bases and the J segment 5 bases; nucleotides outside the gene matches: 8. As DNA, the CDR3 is TGTGCCAGCAGCCCGTGGCAGGGGGCACACAATGAGCAGTTCTTC. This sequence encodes CASSPWQGAHNEQFF.

For the CDR3, the DNA is TGCGCCAGCAGCCAAGATCGACTAGCGGGGGCCAGGTACTTC. Protein: CASSQDRLAGARYF. V is TRBV5-1 and J is TRBJ2-7; 12 bases are shared with TRBD2. Germline V gives CDR1 SGHRS, CDR2 YFSETQ. The CDR3 length is 14 residues. The J segment lost 12 bases and the V segment lost 4 bases, leaving 11 bases of the junction unmatched.

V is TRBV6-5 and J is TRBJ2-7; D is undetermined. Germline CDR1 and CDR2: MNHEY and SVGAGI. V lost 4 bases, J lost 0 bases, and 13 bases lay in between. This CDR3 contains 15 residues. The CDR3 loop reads CASSSLYSSSYEQYF. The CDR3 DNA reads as TGTGCCAGCAGTTCTCTATACTCGAGCTCCTACGAGCAGTACTTC.

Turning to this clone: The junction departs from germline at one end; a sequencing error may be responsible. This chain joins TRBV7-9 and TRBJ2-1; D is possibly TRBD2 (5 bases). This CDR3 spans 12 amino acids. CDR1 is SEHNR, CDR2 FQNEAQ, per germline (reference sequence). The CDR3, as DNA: TGTGCCAGCAGCTTAGCGGGAGTTTACCGGGTCTTC. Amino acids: CASSLAGVYRVF.

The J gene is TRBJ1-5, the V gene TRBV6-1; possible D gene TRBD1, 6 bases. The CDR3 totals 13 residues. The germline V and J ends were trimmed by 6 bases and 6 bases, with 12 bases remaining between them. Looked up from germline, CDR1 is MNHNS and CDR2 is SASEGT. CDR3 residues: CASRPGGGQPQHF. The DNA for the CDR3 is TGTGCCAGCAGGCCGGGAGGGGGTCAGCCCCAGCATTTT.

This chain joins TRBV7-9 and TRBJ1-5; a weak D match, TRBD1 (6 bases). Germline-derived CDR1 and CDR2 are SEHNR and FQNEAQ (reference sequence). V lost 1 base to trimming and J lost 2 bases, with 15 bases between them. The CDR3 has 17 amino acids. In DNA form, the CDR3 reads TGTGCCAGCAGCTTAGGAGCAGGACAGTGGGGCAATCAGCCCCAGCATTTT. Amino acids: CASSLGAGQWGNQPQHF.

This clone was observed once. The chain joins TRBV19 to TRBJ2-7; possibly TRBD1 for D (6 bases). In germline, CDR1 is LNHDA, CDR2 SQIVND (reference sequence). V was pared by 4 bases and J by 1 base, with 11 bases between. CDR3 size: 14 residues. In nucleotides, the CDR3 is TGTGCCAGTAGTACCCGACAGGATTCCTACGAGCAGTACTTC. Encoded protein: CASSTRQDSYEQYF.

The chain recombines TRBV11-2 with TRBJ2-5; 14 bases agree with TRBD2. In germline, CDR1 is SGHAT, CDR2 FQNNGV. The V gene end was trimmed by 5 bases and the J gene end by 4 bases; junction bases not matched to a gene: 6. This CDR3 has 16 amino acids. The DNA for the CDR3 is TGTGCCAGCAGCCCGGGACTAGCGGGAGTTAGAGAGACCCAGTACTTC. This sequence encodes CASSPGLAGVRETQYF.

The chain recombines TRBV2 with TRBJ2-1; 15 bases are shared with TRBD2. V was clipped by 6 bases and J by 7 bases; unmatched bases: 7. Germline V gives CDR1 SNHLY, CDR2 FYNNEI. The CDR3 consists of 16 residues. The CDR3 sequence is CASSEGLAGGLNEQFF. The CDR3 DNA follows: TGTGCCAGCAGCGAGGGACTAGCGGGAGGATTGAATGAGCAGTTCTTC. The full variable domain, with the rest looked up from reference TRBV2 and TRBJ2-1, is EPEVTQTPSHQVTQMGQEVILRCVPISNHLYFYWYRQILGQKVEFLVSFYNNEISEKSEIFDDQFSVERPDGSNFTLKIRSTKLEDSAMYFCASSEGLAGGLNEQFFGPGTRLTVL.